Below, 10 T cell receptor beta chains from the same sample are listed, as sequenced in a study of cytomegalovirus exposure and HLA in healthy donors. Primers: 60 Vbeta forward and 13 Jbeta reverse. Measured with immunoSEQ multiplex PCR; TCRdb has only the in-frame clones, and not every one. The sample records over 90,000 clones, around 79% being singletons. The sample was PBMCs. The origin of the receptors is a woman in her 70s in good health and CMV-seropositive.

Only a few counts were recorded for this clone. The chain links TRBV7-8 to TRBJ1-6, with D maybe TRBD1 (5 bases). The CDR3 has 18 amino acids. Germline CDR1 SGHVS, CDR2 FQNEAQ. Trimming pared 3 bases from V and 7 bases from J, leaving 22 bases between. The CDR3 loop reads CASSFDKSRGRANSPLHF. The CDR3, as DNA: TGTGCCAGCAGCTTTGATAAATCCCGAGGCAGGGCAAATTCACCCCTCCACTTT.

V usage is TRBV14 and J usage is TRBJ2-7; 9 nucleotides line up with TRBD1. Per germline, CDR1 SGHDN and CDR2 FVKESK. CDR3 length equals 14 residues. Trimming at V came to 6 bases and at J to 3 bases, leaving 6 bases not matched to a gene. The CDR3 DNA is TGTGCCAGCAGTCTCCGGGACAGGGTCTACGAGCAGTACTTC. This codes for CASSLRDRVYEQYF.

In its sample, this clone was seen a few times. This chain connects TRBV28 to TRBJ1-1; 8 positions match TRBD1. CDR1 MDHEN and CDR2 SYDVKM come from the germline V gene. The V segment lost 6 bases and the J segment 7 bases; nucleotides outside the gene matches: 10. This CDR3 is built from 14 residues. The DNA for the CDR3 is TGTGCCAGCAGGACAGACAGGGGATGGTTTGAAGCTTTCTTT. It specifies CASRTDRGWFEAFF.

V is TRBV7-2 and J is TRBJ1-5; maybe TRBD1 (5 bases). The germline V gene has CDR1 SGHTA and CDR2 FQGNSA. CDR3 size: 15 residues. Trimming pared 1 base from V and 2 bases from J, leaving 9 bases between. The CDR3, as DNA: TGTGCCAGCAGCTTAGTGGGGCGCGGCAATCAGCCCCAGCATTTT. As protein: CASSLVGRGNQPQHF.

For the CDR3, the DNA is TGTGCCAGCAGCTTAGGGAGATACGAGCAGTACTTC. It encodes CASSLGRYEQYF. This chain joins TRBV5-6 and TRBJ2-7; TRBD2 is a possible D gene (5 bases). There are 12 residues in the CDR3. Trimming took 2 bases from V and 4 from J, leaving 7 bases between them. CDR1 and CDR2 (germline): SGHDT, YYEEEE.

This clone was counted once. This sequence joins TRBV2 and TRBJ1-3; D is possibly TRBD1 (6 bases). V lost 9 bases, J lost 0 bases, and 9 bases lay in between. The CDR3 length is 13 residues. Germline lookup yields CDR1 SNHLY and CDR2 FYNNEI. The CDR3 is CARGQSSGNTIYF. DNA for the CDR3: TGTGCCAGAGGACAGAGCTCTGGAAACACCATATATTTT.

The chain joins TRBV21-1 to TRBJ1-3; the table names TRBD1, a call not compared with the DNA. TRBV21-1 is deemed a pseudogene. CDR3 length: 16 residues. CDR3 coding DNA: TGTGCCAGCAGCAAAGCATGGACAGCCTCTGGAAACACCATATATTTT. Translation: CASSKAWTASGNTIYF.

The gene calls are TRBV5-1 and TRBJ2-4, with a possible D match to TRBD2 (6 bases). Germline loops: CDR1 SGHRS, CDR2 YFSETQ. Trimming removed 0 bases at V and 8 bases at J, with 9 bases between. The CDR3 consists of 13 residues. The CDR3 sequence is CASSLDRRDIQYF. The CDR3 nucleotides are TGCGCCAGCAGCTTGGACAGGAGGGACATTCAGTACTTC.

The J gene is TRBJ2-7, the V gene TRBV27, with TRBD1 identical over 8 bases. The CDR3 spans 13 residues. Germline loops: CDR1 MNHEY, CDR2 SMNVEV (reference sequence). Losses at the gene ends were 4 bases for V and 5 bases for J; bases not matched to a gene: 4. The DNA for the CDR3 is TGTGCCAGCAGTTGGCCAGGGGGCAACGAGCAGTACTTC. Its protein product is CASSWPGGNEQYF.

CDR3: CASSLGGRRNEQFF. In DNA form, the CDR3 reads TGCGCCAGCAGCTTGGGCGGGAGAAGAAATGAGCAGTTCTTC. The rearrangement links TRBV5-1 to TRBJ2-1; the match to TRBD2 covers 7 bases. CDR3 length equals 14 residues. The V gene end was trimmed by 0 bases and the J gene end by 7 bases; junction bases not matched to a gene: 4. Germline CDR1 SGHRS, CDR2 YFSETQ.